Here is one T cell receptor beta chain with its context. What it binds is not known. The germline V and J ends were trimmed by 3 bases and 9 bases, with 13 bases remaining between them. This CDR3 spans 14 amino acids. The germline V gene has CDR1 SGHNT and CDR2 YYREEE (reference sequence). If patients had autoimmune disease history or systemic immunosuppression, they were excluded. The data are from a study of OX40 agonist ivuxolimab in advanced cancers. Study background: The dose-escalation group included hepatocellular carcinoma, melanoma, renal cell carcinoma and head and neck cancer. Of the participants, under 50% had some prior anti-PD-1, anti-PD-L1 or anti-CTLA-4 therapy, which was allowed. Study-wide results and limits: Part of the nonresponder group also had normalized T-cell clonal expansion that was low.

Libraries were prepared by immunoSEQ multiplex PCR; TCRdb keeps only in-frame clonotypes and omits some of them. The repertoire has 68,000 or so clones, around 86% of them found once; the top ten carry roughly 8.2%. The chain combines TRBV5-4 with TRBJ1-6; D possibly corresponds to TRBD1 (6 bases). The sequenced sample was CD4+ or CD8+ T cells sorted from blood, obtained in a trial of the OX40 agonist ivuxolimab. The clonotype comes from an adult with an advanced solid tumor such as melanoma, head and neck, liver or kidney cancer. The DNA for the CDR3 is TGTGCCAGCAGCTCTACAGGGAATATTTCACCCCTCCACTTT. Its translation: CASSSTGNISPLHF.